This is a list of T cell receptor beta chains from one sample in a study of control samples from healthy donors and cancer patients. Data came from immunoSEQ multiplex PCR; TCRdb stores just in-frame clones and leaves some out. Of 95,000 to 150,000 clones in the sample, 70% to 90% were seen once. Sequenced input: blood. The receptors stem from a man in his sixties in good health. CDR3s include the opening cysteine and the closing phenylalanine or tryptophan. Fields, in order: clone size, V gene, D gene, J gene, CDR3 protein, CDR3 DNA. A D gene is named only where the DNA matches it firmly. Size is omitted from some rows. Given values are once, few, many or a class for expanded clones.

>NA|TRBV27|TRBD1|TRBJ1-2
CASSYSTGDYGYTF
TGTGCCAGCAGTTACTCCACAGGGGACTATGGCTACACCTTC
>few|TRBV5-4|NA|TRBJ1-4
CASSLDRANEKLFF
TGTGCCAGCAGCCTGGACAGAGCTAATGAAAAACTGTTTTTT
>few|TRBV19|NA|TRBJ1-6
CASSGGSSNSPLHF
TGTGCCAGTAGTGGAGGGTCGAGTAATTCACCCCTCCACTTT
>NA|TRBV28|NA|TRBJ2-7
CASSLTDSWNEQYF
TGTGCCAGCAGTTTGACAGATTCCTGGAACGAGCAGTACTTC
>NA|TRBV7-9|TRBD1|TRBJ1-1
CASSLTGVGTEAFF
TGTGCCAGCAGCTTAACAGGGGTTGGCACTGAAGCTTTCTTT
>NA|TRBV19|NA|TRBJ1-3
CASSMGHSGNTIYF
TGTGCCAGTAGTATGGGCCATTCTGGAAACACCATATATTTT
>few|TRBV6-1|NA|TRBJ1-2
CASSEAGLGRMYGYTF
TGTGCCAGCAGTGAAGCCGGCTTAGGACGTATGTATGGCTACACCTTC
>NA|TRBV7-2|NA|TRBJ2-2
CASSLGQVNTGELFF
TGTGCCAGCAGCTTAGGACAGGTGAACACCGGGGAGCTGTTTTTT
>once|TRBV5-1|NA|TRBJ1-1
CASSPGGNTEAFF
TGCGCCAGCAGCCCCGGAGGGAACACTGAAGCTTTCTTT
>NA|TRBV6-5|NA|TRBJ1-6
CASSYTGSPLHF
TGTGCCAGCAGTTACACAGGTTCACCCCTCCACTTT
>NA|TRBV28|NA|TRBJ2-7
CASSDSLSSYEQYF
TGTGCCAGCAGTGACAGCTTGAGCTCCTACGAGCAGTACTTC
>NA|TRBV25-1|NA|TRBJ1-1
CASSESLAASASGTEAFF
TGTGCCAGCAGTGAATCTCTGGCAGCATCCGCGTCGGGTACTGAAGCTTTCTTT
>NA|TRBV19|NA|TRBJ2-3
CASSNGLTDTQYF
TGTGCCAGTAGTAATGGGCTCACAGATACGCAGTATTTT
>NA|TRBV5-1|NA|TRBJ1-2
CASSPGASANYGYTF
TGCGCCAGCAGCCCGGGGGCCTCCGCTAACTATGGCTACACCTTC
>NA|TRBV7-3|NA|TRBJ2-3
CASSLSLVDTQYF
TGTGCCAGCAGCTTATCTTTGGTAGATACGCAGTATTTT